The clone carrying this T cell receptor (beta chain) was seen a handful of times. Its antigen is unknown. V was clipped by 1 base and J by 5 bases, with 11 bases between them. In germline, CDR1 is SGHAT, CDR2 FQNNGV. The CDR3 length is 14 residues. This sample was taken from a study of T cells after yellow fever vaccination. General observations from the study: Just a small share of clonotypes turned up in the CD4 compartment as well as the CD8 compartment. FACS-sorted repertoires could contain abundant clonotypes contaminating from the bulk population.

TCRdb re-called the 5' RACE reads through MiXCR, storing one row per CDR3 protein. This sample has 150,000 or so distinct CDR3 sequences, with over 7% found just once. Sequencing used CD8+ T cells sorted from PBMCs, obtained 45 days after the yellow fever booster vaccination. The TCR was taken from a man aged 18 to 35 who received the YFV17D yellow fever vaccine. V and J are TRBV11-2 and TRBJ2-5; no clear D gene. The CDR3 sequence: CASSLGSGGETQYF. The CDR3 region has the DNA TGTGCCAGCAGCTTAGGTTCAGGCGGTGAGACCCAGTACTTC.